This T cell receptor beta chain originates from a study of T cells in localized non-small cell lung cancer. Broader study findings: The study detected a median about 50 of the top 100 tumor clones in adjacent lung. Exceeding tumor, uninvolved adjacent lung had the highest T cell clonality.

This clone has just a few counts. Its antigen remains unknown. At the DNA level, this CDR3 is encoded by other sequences in the same sample as well. Assay used: immunoSEQ multiplex PCR; TCRdb lists only in-frame clones, some missing. The repertoire holds over a thousand clones, with 25% to 40% as singletons. This receptor was obtained from a male donor aged 60 or older with stage II squamous cell lung carcinoma. The sequences come from normal lung tissue next to the tumor, collected before any cancer treatment.

The CDR3, as DNA: TGTGCCAGCAGTTACGGCCGGGGGGGGCACAATGAGCAGTTCTTC. This sequence encodes CASSYGRGGHNEQFF. The V gene is TRBV6-8, the J gene TRBJ2-1; 8 positions match TRBD2. Germline V gene sequence: CDR1 MNHGY, CDR2 SAAAGT. The V segment lost 2 bases and the J segment 5 bases; nucleotides outside the gene matches: 5. The CDR3 runs to 15 residues.